A single sample gave rise to the 10 T cell receptor beta chains below, sequenced in a study of CDR3 diversity in severe acne. Each CDR3 protein is one row after TCRdb ran MiXCR on the PCR reads. The sample comprises some 85,000 distinct CDR3 sequences, under 55% of which are singletons, and under 14% rests with the top ten. Material for sequencing was blood. These receptor sequences come from a male donor with severe acne vulgaris.

Concerning this clonotype: A read error may be the cause here, since a much bigger clone is one base away. As the CDR3 is not closed by the conserved phenylalanine or tryptophan, this likely results from a read error. The chain employs TRBV14 and TRBJ2-3; no firm D call. CDR3 length: 12 residues. Trimming cost V 5 bases and J 6 bases, with 9 bases left between them. CDR1 is SGHDN, CDR2 FVKESK, per germline. The CDR3 DNA reads TGTGCCAGCAGCTCCTCAGCGGATACGCAGTATCTT. Translation gives CASSSSADTQYL.

In its sample, this clonotype was seen many times. One junction end disagrees with the germline gene, perhaps due to a read error. This chain links TRBV20-1 with TRBJ1-6; no firm D call. CDR3 length equals 11 residues. Germline V gives CDR1 DFQATT, CDR2 SNEGSKA (reference sequence). Written as DNA, the CDR3 is TGCAGTGCTAGTCGTGGGGATAGTTTTTACTTT. Residues: CSASRGDSFYF.

The CDR3 nucleotides read TGTGCCACCAGTGACTATGACAGGGGAGAAGAGACCCAGTACTTC. It codes for CATSDYDRGEETQYF. The genes are TRBV24-1 and TRBJ2-5; TRBD1 matches 8 bases. CDR1 is KGHDR and CDR2 is SFDVKD in the germline V gene. The CDR3 length is 15 residues. V gave up 4 bases and J gave up 3 bases; unmatched junction bases: 6.

This clonotype was detected ten times or more. The chain employs TRBV19 and TRBJ1-6; D ambiguous. The CDR3 totals 15 residues. Per the germline V gene, CDR1 is LNHDA and CDR2 is SQIVND (reference sequence). V lost 4 bases and J 6 bases, leaving 13 bases between the germline ends. The CDR3 spells CASSSGPLLNSPLHF. The CDR3 DNA is TGTGCCAGTAGTAGTGGTCCTCTACTTAATTCACCCCTCCACTTT.

In this sample, this clonotype turned up many times. The chain employs TRBV5-1 and TRBJ2-2; D not resolved. The CDR3 is 15 residues long. Trimming took off 0 bases at V and 2 bases at J, with 8 bases between the two ends. Germline V gene lookup returns CDR1 SGHRS and CDR2 YFSETQ. The chain's CDR3 is CASSLANLNTGELFF. CDR3 in DNA: TGCGCCAGCAGCTTGGCTAACCTCAACACCGGGGAGCTGTTTTTT.

V gene TRBV20-1 combines with J gene TRBJ1-1; TRBD1 matches 7 bases. CDR3 length: 13 amino acids. CDR1 is DFQATT, CDR2 SNEGSKA, per germline (reference sequence). The trim removed 5 bases at V and 4 bases at J, leaving 7 bases unmatched. CDR3 sequence: CSAVTRGATEAFF. The CDR3 DNA reads TGCAGTGCTGTAACCAGGGGGGCCACTGAAGCTTTCTTT.

V usage is TRBV5-4 and J usage is TRBJ2-3, with 9 bases identical to TRBD2. The germline V gene encodes CDR1 SGHNT and CDR2 YYREEE (reference sequence). This CDR3 is built from 16 residues. V was pared by 4 bases and J by 2 bases, with 8 bases of the junction left unmatched. This CDR3 is CASSPTSGKHTDTQYF. The CDR3 DNA is TGTGCCAGCAGCCCGACTAGCGGAAAACACACAGATACGCAGTATTTT.

Of note for this clonotype: Possible read error: a much larger clone is one base away. The V call is TRBV20-1, the J call TRBJ2-6, with 9 bases aligning to TRBD1. The CDR3 contains 18 residues. Trimming removed 1 base from V and 0 bases from J; junction bases left unmatched: 7. Germline V gene sequence: CDR1 DFQATT, CDR2 SNEGSKA (reference sequence). The CDR3 region has the DNA TGCAGTGCTAGAGTAGGGACAGGGCCCCTCTCTGGGGCCAACGTCCTGACTTTC. It specifies CSARVGTGPLSGANVLTF.

The sample holds a few counts of this clonotype. This sequence joins TRBV25-1 and TRBJ1-4; D remains unclear. The CDR3 length is 15 residues. V was cut by 8 bases and J by 7 bases, with 20 bases left in between. CDR1 MGHDK and CDR2 SYGVNS come from the germline V gene. The CDR3 region is CASSRAGRVPEKLFF. The CDR3 DNA reads TGTGCCAGCTCTCGCGCCGGTCGTGTGCCTGAAAAACTGTTTTTT.

This clonotype was seen repeatedly, ten times or more. The CDR3 DNA follows: TGTGCCTGGAGTGGTCGAATGAACACTGAAGCTTTCTTT. Translation gives CAWSGRMNTEAFF. The rearrangement uses TRBV30 and TRBJ1-1; D is unresolved. This CDR3 region has 13 residues. V shed 1 base and J shed 0 bases, with 6 bases lying between them. The germline CDR1 and CDR2 sequences are GTSNPN and SVGIG (reference sequence).